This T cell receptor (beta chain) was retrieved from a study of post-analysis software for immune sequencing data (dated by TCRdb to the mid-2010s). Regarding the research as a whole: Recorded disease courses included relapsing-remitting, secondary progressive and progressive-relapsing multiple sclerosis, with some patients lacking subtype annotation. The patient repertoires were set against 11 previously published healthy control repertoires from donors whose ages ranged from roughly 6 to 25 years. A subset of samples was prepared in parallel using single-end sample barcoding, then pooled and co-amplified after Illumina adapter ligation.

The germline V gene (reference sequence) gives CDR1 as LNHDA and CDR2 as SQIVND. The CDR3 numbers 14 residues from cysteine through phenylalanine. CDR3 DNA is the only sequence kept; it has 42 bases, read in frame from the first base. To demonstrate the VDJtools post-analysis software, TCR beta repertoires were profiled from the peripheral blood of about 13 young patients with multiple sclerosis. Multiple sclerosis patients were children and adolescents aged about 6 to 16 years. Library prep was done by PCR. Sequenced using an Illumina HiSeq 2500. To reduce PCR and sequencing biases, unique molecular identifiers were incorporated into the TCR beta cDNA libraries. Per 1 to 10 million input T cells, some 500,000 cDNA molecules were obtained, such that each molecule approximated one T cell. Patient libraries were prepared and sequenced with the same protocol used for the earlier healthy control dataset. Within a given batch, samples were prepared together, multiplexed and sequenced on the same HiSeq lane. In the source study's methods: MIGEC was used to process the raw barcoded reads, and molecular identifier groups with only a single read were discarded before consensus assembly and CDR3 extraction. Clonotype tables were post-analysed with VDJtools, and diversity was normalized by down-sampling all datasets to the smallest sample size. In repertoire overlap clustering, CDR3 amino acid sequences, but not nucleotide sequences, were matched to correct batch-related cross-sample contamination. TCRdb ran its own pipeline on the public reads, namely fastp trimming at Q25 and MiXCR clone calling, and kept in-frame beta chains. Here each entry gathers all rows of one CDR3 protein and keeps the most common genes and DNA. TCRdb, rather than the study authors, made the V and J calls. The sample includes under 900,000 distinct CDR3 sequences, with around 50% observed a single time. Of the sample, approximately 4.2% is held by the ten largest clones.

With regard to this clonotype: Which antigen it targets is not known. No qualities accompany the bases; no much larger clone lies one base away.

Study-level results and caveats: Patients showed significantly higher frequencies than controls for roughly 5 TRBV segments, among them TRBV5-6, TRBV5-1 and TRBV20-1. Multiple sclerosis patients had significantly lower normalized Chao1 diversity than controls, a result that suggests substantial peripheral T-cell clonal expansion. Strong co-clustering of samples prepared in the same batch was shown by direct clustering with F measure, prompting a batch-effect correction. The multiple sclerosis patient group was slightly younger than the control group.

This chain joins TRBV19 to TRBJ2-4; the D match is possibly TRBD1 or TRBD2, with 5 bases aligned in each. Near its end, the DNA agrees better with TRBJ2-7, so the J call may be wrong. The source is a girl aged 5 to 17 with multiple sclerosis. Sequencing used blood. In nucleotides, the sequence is TGTGCCAGTAGGTTCGGGACCGGGATCTACGAGCAGTACTTC. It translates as CASRFGTGIYEQYF.